The 22 T cell receptor beta chains below come from one sample, sequenced in a study of identical twins. One entry per CDR3 protein results from TCRdb running MiXCR on the 5' RACE reads. Counted here are around 1.7 million distinct CDR3 sequences, under 35% occurring once; the ten biggest clones make up 0.25% to 0.3%. The sequenced sample was cord blood. The receptors here all came from a newborn girl in good health.

The genes are TRBV20-1 and TRBJ2-3; 10 bases are shared with TRBD2. The V and J ends lost 3 bases and 1 base, in that order; junction bases with no gene match: 7. The germline gives CDR1 DFQATT, CDR2 SNEGSKA (reference sequence). CDR3 length equals 16 residues. Here the CDR3 DNA reads TGCAGTGCTAGCCCCCAGCGGGGGGGCGGCACAGATACGCAGTATTTT. It yields the protein CSASPQRGGGTDTQYF.

A few counts support this clonotype. This chain joins TRBV29-1 and TRBJ2-1; D may be TRBD2 (5 bases). This CDR3 is 15 amino acids long. The germline V gene encodes CDR1 SQVTM and CDR2 ANQGSEA. CDR3 sequence reads: CSEIKAGGAYNEQFF. For the CDR3, the DNA is TGCAGTGAAATCAAGGCCGGAGGCGCCTACAATGAGCAGTTCTTC.

This clonotype was counted only a few times. The V call is TRBV28, the J call TRBJ1-4, with 10 bases identical to TRBD1. V shed 6 bases and J 8 bases; nucleotides not matched to a gene: 6. Germline CDR1 is MDHEN and CDR2 is SYDVKM. The CDR3 sequence is 14 residues long. The CDR3 nucleotides read TGTGCCAGCAGGGGGGACAGGGGAGGAGAAAAACTGTTTTTT. Translation gives CASRGDRGGEKLFF.

This chain links TRBV3-1 with TRBJ2-7; D could derive from TRBD1 or TRBD2 (5 bases each). The CDR3 runs 14 residues. V gave up 1 base and J gave up 6 bases, with 13 bases separating them. From germline, CDR1 is LGHDT and CDR2 YNNKEL (reference sequence). CDR3: CASSQAIWGSEQYF. The CDR3 bases are TGTGCCAGCAGCCAAGCGATCTGGGGGTCCGAGCAGTACTTC.

The CDR3 loop is CASNQGANQPQHF. CDR3 nucleotides: TGTGCCAGTAATCAGGGGGCCAATCAGCCCCAGCATTTT. This rearrangement joins TRBV28 to TRBJ1-5, with 8 bases identical to TRBD1. This CDR3 has 13 residues. After removal of 9 bases from V and 3 bases from J, the junction contained 4 bases not matched to a gene. Germline assignment: CDR1 MDHEN and CDR2 SYDVKM.

In nucleotides, the CDR3 is TGTGCCAGCAGGCCTAGCGGGAGGGCCCCCGGGGAGCTGTTTTTT. Protein product: CASRPSGRAPGELFF. The chain employs TRBV11-3 and TRBJ2-2, with TRBD2 matching 12 bases. The CDR3 runs to 15 residues. V trimming: 6 bases; J trimming: 6 bases; junction bases outside the gene matches: 5. Germline CDR1 SGHNT, CDR2 YENEEA.

This clonotype was found a few times. The chain is built from TRBV29-1 and TRBJ2-7; D uncertain. Trimming took off 4 bases at V and 1 base at J, with 14 bases between the two ends. Germline lookup yields CDR1 SQVTM and CDR2 ANQGSEA. The CDR3 loop spans 14 amino acids. This CDR3 reads CSVVCSAASYEQYF. The CDR3 DNA reads TGCAGCGTTGTGTGTTCGGCAGCTTCCTACGAGCAGTACTTC.

This clonotype was counted between two and nine times. This sequence joins TRBV20-1 and TRBJ1-6, with no clear D. CDR1 and CDR2 (germline): DFQATT, SNEGSKA (reference sequence). V was pared by 1 base and J by 9 bases, with 1 base between. This CDR3 contains 10 residues. This chain's CDR3 is CSARVSPLHF. Written as DNA, the CDR3 is TGCAGTGCTAGAGTTTCACCCCTCCACTTT.

This clonotype was seen only a few times. This rearrangement joins TRBV20-1 to TRBJ2-4; tentative D call: TRBD1 (6 bases). CDR3 size: 14 residues. V lost 4 bases and J lost 0, with 10 bases in between. Germline V gene lookup returns CDR1 DFQATT and CDR2 SNEGSKA (reference sequence). The CDR3 nucleotides read TGCAGTGCTAAGCAGGGGCTAGCCAAAAACATTCAGTACTTC. Translated: CSAKQGLAKNIQYF.

This clonotype was detected only a few times. The chain employs TRBV6-2 or TRBV6-3 and TRBJ1-2; D ambiguous. Germline CDR1 reads MNHEY; CDR2 reads SVGEGT. V was pared by 5 bases and J by 6 bases, with 7 bases between. The CDR3 runs 11 residues. The CDR3 loop reads CASSHQDGYTF. The DNA of the CDR3 is TGTGCCAGCAGTCATCAGGATGGCTACACCTTC.

This sequence joins TRBV5-1 and TRBJ2-1; TRBD2 aligns across 12 bases. The CDR3 covers 15 residues. V gave up 0 bases and J gave up 15 bases; unmatched junction bases: 10. Germline CDR1 is SGHRS and CDR2 is YFSETQ. The CDR3 here is CASSLERLAGDGRFF. In nucleotides, the CDR3 is TGCGCCAGCAGCTTGGAGCGACTAGCGGGAGATGGTAGGTTCTTC.

The chain carries TRBV20-1 and TRBJ1-4, with a weak D call TRBD1 (6 bases). V lost 7 bases and J 3 bases, leaving 12 bases between the germline ends. Germline lookup yields CDR1 DFQATT and CDR2 SNEGSKA (reference sequence). The CDR3 has 13 residues. The CDR3 region is CSVRGWANEKLFF. The CDR3 DNA is TGCAGTGTCAGGGGCTGGGCTAATGAAAAACTGTTTTTT.

The chain couples TRBV9 to TRBJ2-2; D unresolved. Trimming left V 2 bases short and J 3 bases short, with 5 bases between. Germline CDR1 reads SGDLS; CDR2 reads YYNGEE. The CDR3 consists of 13 residues. CDR3 amino acids: CASSVYYTGELFF. The CDR3 DNA follows: TGTGCCAGCAGCGTTTACTACACCGGGGAGCTGTTTTTT.

This clonotype was seen only a few times. The V and J genes are TRBV20-1 and TRBJ1-6; 7 bases align to TRBD1. Germline-derived CDR1 and CDR2 are DFQATT and SNEGSKA (reference sequence). J lost 10 bases, V lost 6 bases, and 9 bases had no gene match. This CDR3 comprises 13 residues. CDR3 sequence: CSASDRVESPLHF. CDR3 DNA sequence: TGCAGTGCCTCCGACAGGGTAGAGTCACCCCTCCACTTT.

The rearrangement joins TRBV5-1 to TRBJ2-7, with TRBD1 as a possible D gene (6 bases). Trimming removed 4 bases at V and 5 bases at J, with 13 bases between. In germline, CDR1 is SGHRS, CDR2 YFSETQ. This CDR3 is built from 13 residues. CDR3 sequence reads: CASSPTGSHEQYF. DNA for the CDR3: TGCGCCAGCAGCCCCACAGGGTCCCACGAGCAGTACTTC.

V is TRBV6-6 and J is TRBJ2-3; weak D call: TRBD1 (6 bases). From germline, CDR1 is MNHNY and CDR2 SVGAGI (reference sequence). V dropped 1 base and J dropped 2 bases, with 16 bases sitting between them. CDR3 length: 17 residues. The CDR3 nucleotides are TGTGCCAGCAGTTACTTCCAGGACAGACCTTCCACAGATACGCAGTATTTT. It translates to CASSYFQDRPSTDTQYF.

This chain uses TRBV6-4 with TRBJ2-3; the D gene could be TRBD1 or TRBD2 (5 bases each). V lost 0 bases and J 2 bases, leaving 12 bases between the germline ends. The CDR3 covers 16 residues. Germline assignment: CDR1 MRHNA and CDR2 SNTAGT. The CDR3 region has the DNA TGTGCCAGCAGTGACTCAGGGGTCGGGGTCACAGATACGCAGTATTTT. The encoded protein is CASSDSGVGVTDTQYF.

At least ten counts were recorded for this clonotype. The chain carries TRBV6-6 and TRBJ1-5, with TRBD1 matching 7 bases. CDR1 and CDR2 (germline): MNHNY, SVGAGI (reference sequence). The CDR3 sequence is 15 residues long. V trimming: 0 bases; J trimming: 2 bases; junction bases outside the gene matches: 1. CDR3 bases: TGTGCCAGCAGTTACTCTGGACAGGGCAATCAGCCCCAGCATTTT. It is translated as CASSYSGQGNQPQHF.

V is TRBV20-1 and J is TRBJ2-5; 8 bases align to TRBD2. This CDR3 contains 14 residues. Germline-derived CDR1 and CDR2 are DFQATT and SNEGSKA (reference sequence). V lost 4 bases to trimming and J lost 5 bases; unmatched junction nucleotides: 9. CDR3 in DNA: TGCAGTGCTAATCCGAGCGGGAGATTTGAGACCCAGTACTTC. It yields the protein CSANPSGRFETQYF.

The chain employs TRBV5-8 and TRBJ2-1, with 10 nucleotides matching TRBD2. CDR3 length equals 14 residues. In germline, CDR1 is SGHTS, CDR2 YDEGEE. With 6 bases clipped from V and 5 bases from J, the junction kept 5 bases outside the gene matches. Written as DNA, the CDR3 is TGTGCCAGCAACTTCGGACTAGCGGACAATGAGCAGTTCTTC. It codes for CASNFGLADNEQFF.

V is TRBV28 and J is TRBJ2-5; D call uncertain. With the DNA end fitting TRBJ2-7 better, the J assignment may be wrong. CDR1 is MDHEN, CDR2 SYDVKM, per germline. The CDR3 has 12 amino acids. The DNA of the CDR3 is TGTGCCAGCAGTTTGCGTGGGCTCGAGCAGTACTTC. Translating it yields CASSLRGLEQYF.

The CDR3 coding sequence is TGCGCCAGCAGATGGGGGGGAGGCGCCTACAATGAGCAGTTCTTC. The encoded protein is CASRWGGGAYNEQFF. The chain combines TRBV5-1 with TRBJ2-1; 7 bases are a match to TRBD2. V lost 5 bases to trimming and J lost 2 bases; unmatched junction nucleotides: 7. CDR3 length equals 15 residues. Germline V CDR1 and CDR2: SGHRS, YFSETQ. Full variable domain (remainder filled in from reference TRBV5-1 and TRBJ2-1): KAGVTQTPRYLIKTRGQQVTLSCSPISGHRSVSWYQQTPGQGLQFLFEYFSETQRNKGNFPGRFSGRQFSNSRSEMNVSTLELGDSALYLCASRWGGGAYNEQFFGPGTRLTVL.